This is a list of T cell receptor beta chains from one sample in a study of graft-versus-host responses after intestinal transplantation. Using immunoSEQ multiplex PCR, the repertoire was profiled, and TCRdb retains in-frame clones only, with some absent. The table has 20,000 to 30,000 clones, around 80% seen once. The antigens these receptors bind are not known. The sample consisted of unstimulated CD4+ T cells sorted from spleen or lymph node cells, taken before intestinal transplant. All receptors derive from a human donor who received an intestinal transplant. Each CDR3 is given with its conserved first and last residue. The D gene is left open where the match is weak. Expanded clones get a size class; other rows say once, few or many, or leave the size out.

v_gene,j_gene,d_gene,abundance,CDR3aa,CDR3nt
TRBV11-3,TRBJ2-1,TRBD2,NA,CASSPQRLAGGAYNEQFF,TGTGCCAGCAGCCCACAACGACTAGCGGGAGGTGCCTACAATGAGCAGTTCTTC
TRBV10-3,TRBJ2-1,NA,NA,CAISEGSRARLSSYNEQFF,TGTGCCATCAGTGAAGGGTCGAGGGCCCGCCTTAGCTCCTACAATGAGCAGTTCTTC
TRBV5-1,TRBJ2-2,NA,NA,CASSRTGELFF,TGCGCCAGCAGCAGGACCGGGGAGCTGTTTTTT
TRBV7-9,TRBJ1-6,NA,NA,CASSLMNSPLHF,TGTGCCAGCAGCTTAATGAATTCACCCCTCCACTTT
TRBV7-2,TRBJ2-4,TRBD2,NA,CASSPGGTAKNIQYF,TGTGCCAGCAGCCCGGGGGGTACTGCCAAAAACATTCAGTACTTC
TRBV7-3,TRBJ2-1,TRBD2,NA,CASSLTSGGAYEQFF,TGCGCCAGCAGCTTGACTAGCGGGGGGGCATATGAGCAGTTCTTC
TRBV6-6,TRBJ1-4,NA,NA,CASSYRWGEKLFF,TGTGCCAGCAGTTACCGGTGGGGTGAAAAACTGTTTTTT
TRBV7-9,TRBJ2-5,NA,NA,CASSLGPGPQETQYF,TGTGCCAGCAGCTTAGGTCCGGGCCCCCAAGAGACCCAGTACTTC
TRBV2,TRBJ1-3,TRBD1,NA,CASRGQGGYSGNTIYF,TGTGCCAGCAGGGGACAGGGCGGATATTCTGGAAACACCATATATTTT
TRBV19,TRBJ1-1,TRBD1,NA,CASARDSLNTEAFF,TGTGCCAGTGCCCGGGACAGCTTGAACACTGAAGCTTTCTTT
TRBV2,TRBJ1-3,NA,few,CASSQDGVSGNTIYF,TGTGCCAGCAGTCAGGACGGAGTCTCTGGAAACACCATATATTTT
TRBV15,TRBJ1-1,NA,NA,CATSRTGNTEAFF,TGTGCCACCAGCAGAACAGGGAACACTGAAGCTTTCTTT
TRBV6-5,TRBJ2-7,TRBD1,few,CASSLTGVVLYEQYF,TGTGCCAGCAGCTTGACAGGGGTGGTTCTCTACGAGCAGTACTTC
TRBV29-1,TRBJ2-7,NA,NA,CSAGHDYEQYF,TGCAGCGCCGGACACGACTACGAGCAGTACTTC
TRBV6-9,TRBJ2-7,TRBD1,NA,CASSRRDRVYEQYF,TGTGCCAGCAGTCGCCGGGACAGGGTTTACGAGCAGTACTTC
TRBV7-9,TRBJ2-7,NA,NA,CASSRQGYEQYF,TGTGCCAGCAGTCGGCAGGGCTACGAGCAGTACTTC
TRBV5-1,TRBJ2-7,NA,NA,CASSLVRTPEYEQYF,TGCGCCAGCAGCTTGGTCCGGACCCCCGAATACGAGCAGTACTTC
TRBV10-3,TRBJ1-1,NA,NA,CATTGSPNTEAFF,TGTGCCACCACAGGGTCCCCGAACACTGAAGCTTTCTTT
TRBV2,TRBJ2-7,NA,few,CASTGSPYEQYF,TGTGCCAGCACCGGGTCTCCCTACGAGCAGTACTTC
TRBV15,TRBJ2-7,NA,NA,CATSRETRASDEQYF,TGTGCCACCAGCAGAGAAACTAGAGCATCCGACGAGCAGTACTTC
TRBV28,TRBJ2-5,NA,NA,CASEGGDIQETQYF,TGTGCCAGCGAGGGGGGCGATATACAAGAGACCCAGTACTTC
TRBV18,TRBJ2-3,TRBD2,NA,CASSRGGGTDTQYF,TGTGCCAGCTCACGGGGAGGGGGCACAGATACGCAGTATTTT
TRBV5-1,TRBJ2-3,NA,NA,CASSPRHLGGGDTQYF,TGCGCCAGCAGCCCACGACATTTGGGTGGTGGAGATACGCAGTATTTT
TRBV15,TRBJ2-3,TRBD2,NA,CATSRGLAEDTQYF,TGTGCCACCAGCAGGGGACTAGCGGAAGATACGCAGTATTTT